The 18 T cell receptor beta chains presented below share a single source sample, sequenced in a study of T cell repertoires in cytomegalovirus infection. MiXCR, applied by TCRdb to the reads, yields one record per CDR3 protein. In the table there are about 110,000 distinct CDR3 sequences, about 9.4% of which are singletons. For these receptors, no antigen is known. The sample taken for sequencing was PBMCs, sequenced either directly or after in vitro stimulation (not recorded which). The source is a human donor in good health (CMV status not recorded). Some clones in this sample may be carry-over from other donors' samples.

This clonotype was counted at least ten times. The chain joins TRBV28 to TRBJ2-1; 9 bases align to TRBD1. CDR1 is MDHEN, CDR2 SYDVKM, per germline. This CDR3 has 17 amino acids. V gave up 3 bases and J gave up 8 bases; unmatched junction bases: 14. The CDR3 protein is CASSFPRGGQGVHEQFF. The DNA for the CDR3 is TGTGCCAGCAGTTTCCCCAGAGGGGGACAGGGAGTGCATGAGCAGTTCTTC.

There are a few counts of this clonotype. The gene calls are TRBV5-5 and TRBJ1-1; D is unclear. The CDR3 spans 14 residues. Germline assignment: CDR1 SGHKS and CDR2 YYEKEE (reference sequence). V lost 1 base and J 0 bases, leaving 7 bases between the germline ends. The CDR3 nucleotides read TGTGCCAGCAGCTTGTATGGAGTGAACACTGAAGCTTTCTTT. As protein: CASSLYGVNTEAFF.

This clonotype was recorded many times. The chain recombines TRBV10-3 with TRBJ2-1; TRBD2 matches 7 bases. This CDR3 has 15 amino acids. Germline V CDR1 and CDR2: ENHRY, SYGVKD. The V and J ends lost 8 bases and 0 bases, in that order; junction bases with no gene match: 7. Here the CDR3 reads CAIEGSGNSYNEQFF. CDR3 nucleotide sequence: TGTGCCATCGAAGGGAGCGGGAACTCCTACAATGAGCAGTTCTTC.

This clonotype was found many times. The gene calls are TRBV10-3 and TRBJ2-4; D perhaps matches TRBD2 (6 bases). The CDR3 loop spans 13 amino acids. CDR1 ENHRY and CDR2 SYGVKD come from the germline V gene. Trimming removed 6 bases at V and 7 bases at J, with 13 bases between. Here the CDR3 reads CAISPGERNIQYF. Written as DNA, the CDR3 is TGTGCCATCAGCCCGGGGGAGCGTAACATTCAGTACTTC.

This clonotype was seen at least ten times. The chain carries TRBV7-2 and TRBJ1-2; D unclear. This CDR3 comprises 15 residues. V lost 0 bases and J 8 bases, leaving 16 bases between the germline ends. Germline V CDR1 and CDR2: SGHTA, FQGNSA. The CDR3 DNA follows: TGTGCCAGCAGCTTAGCGCTCTCTGGGGAGTTCGGCTACACCTTC. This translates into CASSLALSGEFGYTF.

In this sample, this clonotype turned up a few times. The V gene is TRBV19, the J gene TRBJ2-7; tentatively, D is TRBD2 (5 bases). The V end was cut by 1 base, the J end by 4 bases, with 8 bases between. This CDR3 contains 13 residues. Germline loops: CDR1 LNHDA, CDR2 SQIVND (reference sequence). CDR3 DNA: TGTGCCAGTAGTATAGGAGAGGGATACGAGCAGTACTTC. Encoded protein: CASSIGEGYEQYF. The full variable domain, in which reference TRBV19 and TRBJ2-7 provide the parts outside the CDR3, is DGGITQSPKYLFRKEGQNVTLSCEQNLNHDAMYWYRQDPGQGLRLIYYSQIVNDFQKGDIAEGYSVSREKKESFPLTVTSAQKNPTAFYLCASSIGEGYEQYFGPGTRLTVT.

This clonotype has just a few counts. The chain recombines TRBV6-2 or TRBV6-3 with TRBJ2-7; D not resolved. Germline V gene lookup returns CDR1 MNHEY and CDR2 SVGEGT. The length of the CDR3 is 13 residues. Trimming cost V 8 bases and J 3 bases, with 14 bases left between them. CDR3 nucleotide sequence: TGTGCCAGCGGGCCTTTCCTATTCTACGAGCAGTACTTC. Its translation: CASGPFLFYEQYF.

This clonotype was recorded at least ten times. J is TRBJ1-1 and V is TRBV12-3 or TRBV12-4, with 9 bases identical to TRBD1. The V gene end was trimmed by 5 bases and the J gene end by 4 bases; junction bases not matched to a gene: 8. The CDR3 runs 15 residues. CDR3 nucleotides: TGTGCCAGCAGTCCAGGGACAGGGAGGCGCACTGAAGCTTTCTTT. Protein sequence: CASSPGTGRRTEAFF.

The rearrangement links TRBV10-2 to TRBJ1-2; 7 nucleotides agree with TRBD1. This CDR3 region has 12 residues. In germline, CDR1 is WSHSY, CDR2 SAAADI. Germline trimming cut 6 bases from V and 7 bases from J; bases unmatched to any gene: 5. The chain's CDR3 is CASSPTGTGYTF. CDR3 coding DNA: TGCGCCAGCAGCCCGACAGGGACTGGCTACACCTTC.

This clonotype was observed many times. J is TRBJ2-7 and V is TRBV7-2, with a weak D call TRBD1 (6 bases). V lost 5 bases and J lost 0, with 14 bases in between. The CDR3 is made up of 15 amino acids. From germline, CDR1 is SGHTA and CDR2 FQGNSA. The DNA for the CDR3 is TGTGCCAGCAGCCCCCACATGGACAGCTCCTACGAGCAGTACGTC. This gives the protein CASSPHMDSSYEQYV.

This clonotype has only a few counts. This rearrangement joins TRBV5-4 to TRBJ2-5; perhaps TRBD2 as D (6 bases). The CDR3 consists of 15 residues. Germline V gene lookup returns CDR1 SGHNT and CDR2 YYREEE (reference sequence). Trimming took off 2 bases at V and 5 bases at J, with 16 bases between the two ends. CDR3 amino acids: CASSLRRGVGETQYF. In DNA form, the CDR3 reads TGTGCCAGCAGCTTAAGGAGGGGTGTGGGGGAGACCCAGTACTTC. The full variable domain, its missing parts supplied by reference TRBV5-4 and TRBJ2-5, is ETGVTQSPTHLIKTRGQQVTLRCSSQSGHNTVSWYQQALGQGPQFIFQYYREEENGRGNFPPRFSGLQFPNYSSELNVNALELDDSALYLCASSLRRGVGETQYFGPGTRLLVL.

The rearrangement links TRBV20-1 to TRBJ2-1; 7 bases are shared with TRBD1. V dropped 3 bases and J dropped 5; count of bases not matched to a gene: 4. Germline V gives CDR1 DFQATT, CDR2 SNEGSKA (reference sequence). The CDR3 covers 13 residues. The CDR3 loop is CSASTTGNNEQFF. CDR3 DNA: TGCAGTGCTAGTACGACAGGGAACAATGAGCAGTTCTTC.

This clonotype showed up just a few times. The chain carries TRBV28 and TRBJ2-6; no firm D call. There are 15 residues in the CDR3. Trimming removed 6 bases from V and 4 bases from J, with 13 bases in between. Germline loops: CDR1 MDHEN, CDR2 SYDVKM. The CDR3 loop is CASSLTVVGANVLTF. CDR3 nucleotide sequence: TGTGCCAGCAGCCTGACGGTAGTCGGGGCCAACGTCCTGACTTTC.

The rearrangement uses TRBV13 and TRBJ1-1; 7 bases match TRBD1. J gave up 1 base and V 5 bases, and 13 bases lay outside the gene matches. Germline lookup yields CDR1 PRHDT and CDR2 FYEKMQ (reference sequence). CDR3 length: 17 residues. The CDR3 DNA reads TGTGCCAGCAGCACCGGGACAGTGTTGCTTGGGAACACTGAAGCTTTCTTT. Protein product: CASSTGTVLLGNTEAFF.

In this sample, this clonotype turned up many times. DNA of the CDR3: TGTGCCAGCAGCTTGGACAGAAATTTGAACACTGAAGCTTTCTTT. This gives the protein CASSLDRNLNTEAFF. This sequence joins TRBV5-4 and TRBJ1-1; D gene ambiguous. The V gene's germline CDR1 is SGHNT and CDR2 YYREEE (reference sequence). The V end was cut by 0 bases, the J end by 0 bases, with 9 bases between. The CDR3 sequence is 15 residues long.

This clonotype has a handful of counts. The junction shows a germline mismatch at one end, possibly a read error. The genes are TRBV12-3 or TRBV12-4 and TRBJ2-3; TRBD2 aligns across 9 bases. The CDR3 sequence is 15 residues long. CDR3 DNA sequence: TGTGCCAGCACTTTAGCGGGAGCTGTCACTGATACGCAGTATTTT. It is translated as CASTLAGAVTDTQYF.

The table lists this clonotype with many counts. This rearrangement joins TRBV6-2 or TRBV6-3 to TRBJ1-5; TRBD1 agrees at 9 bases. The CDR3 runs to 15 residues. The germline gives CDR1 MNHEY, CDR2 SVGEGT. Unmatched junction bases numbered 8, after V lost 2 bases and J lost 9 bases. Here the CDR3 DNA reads TGTGCCAGCAGTTACCCGGGACAGGGCCTTCGGCCCCAGCATTTT. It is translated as CASSYPGQGLRPQHF.

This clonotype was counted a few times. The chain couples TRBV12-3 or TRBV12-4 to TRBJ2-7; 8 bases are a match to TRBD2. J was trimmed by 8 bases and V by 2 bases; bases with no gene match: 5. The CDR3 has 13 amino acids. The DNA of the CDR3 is TGTGCCAGCAGTTTAAGTAGCGGGACGCAGCAGTACTTC. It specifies CASSLSSGTQQYF.